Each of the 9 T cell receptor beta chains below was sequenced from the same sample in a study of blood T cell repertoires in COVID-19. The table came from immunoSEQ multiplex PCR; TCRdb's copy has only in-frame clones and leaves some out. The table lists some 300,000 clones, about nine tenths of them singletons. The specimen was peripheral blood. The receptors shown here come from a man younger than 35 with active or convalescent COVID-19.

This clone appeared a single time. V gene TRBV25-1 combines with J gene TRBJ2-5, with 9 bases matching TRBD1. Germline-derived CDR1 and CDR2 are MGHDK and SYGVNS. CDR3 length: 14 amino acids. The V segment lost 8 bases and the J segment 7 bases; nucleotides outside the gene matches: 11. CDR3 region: CASVKTGGLATQYF. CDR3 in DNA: TGTGCCAGCGTCAAAACAGGGGGCTTGGCGACCCAGTACTTC.

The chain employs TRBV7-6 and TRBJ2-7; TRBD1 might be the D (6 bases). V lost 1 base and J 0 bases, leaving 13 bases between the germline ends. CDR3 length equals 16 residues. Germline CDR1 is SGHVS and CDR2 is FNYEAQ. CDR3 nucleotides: TGTGCCAGCAGCTTAGAAGTACAGGGTGCCTCCTACGAGCAGTACTTC. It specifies CASSLEVQGASYEQYF.

CDR3 protein: CASTPAWGGQETQYF. CDR3 in DNA: TGTGCCAGCACCCCAGCCTGGGGGGGGCAGGAGACCCAGTACTTC. The chain uses TRBV6-6 and TRBJ2-5; TRBD2 might be the D (7 bases). Germline-derived CDR1 and CDR2 are MNHNY and SVGAGI (reference sequence). V lost 7 bases, J lost 5 bases, and 20 bases lay in between. The CDR3 runs 15 residues.

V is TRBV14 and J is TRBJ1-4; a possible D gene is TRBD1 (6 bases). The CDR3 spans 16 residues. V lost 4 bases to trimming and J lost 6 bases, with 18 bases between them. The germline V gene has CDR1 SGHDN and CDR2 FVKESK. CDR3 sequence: CASSRRARGVYEKLFF. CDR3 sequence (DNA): TGTGCCAGCAGCCGCAGGGCCAGGGGAGTATATGAAAAACTGTTTTTT.

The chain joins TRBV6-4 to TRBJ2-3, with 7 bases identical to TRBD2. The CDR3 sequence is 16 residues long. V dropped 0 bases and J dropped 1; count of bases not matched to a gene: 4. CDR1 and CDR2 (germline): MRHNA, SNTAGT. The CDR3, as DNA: TGTGCCAGCAGTGACTCAGTTGCGGGAGGCACAGATACGCAGTATTTT. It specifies CASSDSVAGGTDTQYF.

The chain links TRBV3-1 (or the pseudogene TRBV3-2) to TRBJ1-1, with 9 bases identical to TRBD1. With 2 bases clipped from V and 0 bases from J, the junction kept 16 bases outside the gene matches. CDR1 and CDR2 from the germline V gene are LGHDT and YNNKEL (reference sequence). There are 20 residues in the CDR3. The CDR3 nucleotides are TGTGCCAGCAGCCAATCCGGGACAGGGATTCTCCGGGGGGTGAACACTGAAGCTTTCTTT. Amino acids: CASSQSGTGILRGVNTEAFF.

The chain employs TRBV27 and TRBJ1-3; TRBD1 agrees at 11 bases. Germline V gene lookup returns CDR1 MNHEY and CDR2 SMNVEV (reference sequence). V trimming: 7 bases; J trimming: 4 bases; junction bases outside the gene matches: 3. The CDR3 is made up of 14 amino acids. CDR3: CASKGQGGGNTIYF. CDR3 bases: TGTGCCAGCAAGGGACAGGGGGGGGGAAACACCATATATTTT.

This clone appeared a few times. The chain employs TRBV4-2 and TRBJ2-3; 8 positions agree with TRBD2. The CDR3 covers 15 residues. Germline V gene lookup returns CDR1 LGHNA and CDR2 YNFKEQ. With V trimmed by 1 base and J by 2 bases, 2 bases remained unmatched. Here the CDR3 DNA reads TGTGCCAGCAGCCAAGCTAGCGGGCACACAGATACGCAGTATTTT. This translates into CASSQASGHTDTQYF.

CDR3 amino acids: CASSQEGGGQETQYF. For the CDR3, the DNA is TGTGCCAGCAGCCAAGAGGGCGGGGGTCAAGAGACCCAGTACTTC. This chain joins TRBV4-2 and TRBJ2-5; 7 positions agree with TRBD2. The germline V gene encodes CDR1 LGHNA and CDR2 YNFKEQ. Trimming took 0 bases from V and 2 from J; bases not matched to a gene: 3. The CDR3 consists of 15 residues.